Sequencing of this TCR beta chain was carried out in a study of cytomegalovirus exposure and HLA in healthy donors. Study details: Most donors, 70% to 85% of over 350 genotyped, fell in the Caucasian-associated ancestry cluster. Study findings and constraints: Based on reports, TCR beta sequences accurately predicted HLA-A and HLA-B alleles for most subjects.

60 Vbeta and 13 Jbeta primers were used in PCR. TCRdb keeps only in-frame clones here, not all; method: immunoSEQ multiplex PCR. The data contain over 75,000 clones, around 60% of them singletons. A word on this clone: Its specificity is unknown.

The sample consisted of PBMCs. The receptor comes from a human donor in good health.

The CDR3 is CASSLSQGRPEAFF. The CDR3 bases are TGTGCCAGCAGCTTGTCACAGGGGCGCCCTGAAGCTTTCTTT. V and J are TRBV5-6 and TRBJ1-1; TRBD1 matches 7 bases. CDR3 length equals 14 residues. CDR1 and CDR2 from the germline V gene are SGHDT and YYEEEE. The V segment lost 1 base and the J segment 6 bases; nucleotides outside the gene matches: 6.